The 2 T cell receptor beta chains listed next were all sequenced from one sample in a study of cytomegalovirus exposure and HLA in healthy donors. The PCR had 60 Vbeta and 13 Jbeta primers. The data were produced by immunoSEQ multiplex PCR, yet TCRdb's version contains in-frame clones alone and is incomplete. The sample has hundreds of thousands of clones; 76% are singletons. The sequenced material came from PBMCs. These receptors all come from a man between 18 and 29 years old in good health and CMV-seronegative.

This clone has only a few counts. This CDR3 fails to terminate in the conserved phenylalanine or tryptophan, so it likely reflects a read error. The DNA is omitted, as the CDR3 cannot be located on it reliably, and the CDR3 follows TCRdb's listing. The V gene is TRBV6-1, the J gene TRBJ2-7; TRBD1, the table's D call, was not compared with the DNA. Counting both end residues, the CDR3 totals 11 amino acids. Per germline, CDR1 MNHNS and CDR2 SASEGT. CDR3 protein: CASSERDSPRI.

This rearrangement joins TRBV6-5 to TRBJ2-2; D is possibly TRBD1 (6 bases). CDR1 and CDR2 from the germline V gene are MNHEY and SVGAGI. The germline V and J ends were trimmed by 4 bases and 2 bases, with 11 bases remaining between them. The CDR3 is made up of 15 amino acids. CDR3 sequence: CASSSKDRNTGELFF. In DNA form, the CDR3 reads TGTGCCAGCAGTTCCAAGGACAGAAACACCGGGGAGCTGTTTTTT.